The sequence of this T cell receptor (beta chain) was determined in a study of blood T cells in healthy people across ages. PCR was performed a second time for about 6 to 12 cycles using a sample-barcoded 5' primer and a J-beta primer mix. Every cDNA molecule bore a tag from a template-switch adaptor containing 12 random nucleotides. TCRdb itself ran the 5' RACE reads through MiXCR, one entry per CDR3 protein. The table includes just under 750,000 distinct CDR3 sequences, 22% detected once. This clonotype was seen a handful of times. Antigen: not known. Study-level findings and limits: Roughly linearly, TCR beta diversity per million T cells fell as age increased. No conclusive comparison of naive versus antigen-experienced cells was possible with unsorted PBMCs.

This CDR3 comprises 13 residues. With 4 bases removed from V and 5 bases from J, the gap between germline ends came to 9 bases. Germline V lookup: CDR1 MDHEN, CDR2 SYDVKM. The V and J genes are TRBV28 and TRBJ1-5; D might be TRBD1 (5 bases). The sequenced sample was blood. This sequence was found in a man aged 70-80 years in good health. The DNA of the CDR3 is TGTGCCAGCAGTTCCCTAGGGGATCAGCCCCAGCATTTT. This encodes CASSSLGDQPQHF.